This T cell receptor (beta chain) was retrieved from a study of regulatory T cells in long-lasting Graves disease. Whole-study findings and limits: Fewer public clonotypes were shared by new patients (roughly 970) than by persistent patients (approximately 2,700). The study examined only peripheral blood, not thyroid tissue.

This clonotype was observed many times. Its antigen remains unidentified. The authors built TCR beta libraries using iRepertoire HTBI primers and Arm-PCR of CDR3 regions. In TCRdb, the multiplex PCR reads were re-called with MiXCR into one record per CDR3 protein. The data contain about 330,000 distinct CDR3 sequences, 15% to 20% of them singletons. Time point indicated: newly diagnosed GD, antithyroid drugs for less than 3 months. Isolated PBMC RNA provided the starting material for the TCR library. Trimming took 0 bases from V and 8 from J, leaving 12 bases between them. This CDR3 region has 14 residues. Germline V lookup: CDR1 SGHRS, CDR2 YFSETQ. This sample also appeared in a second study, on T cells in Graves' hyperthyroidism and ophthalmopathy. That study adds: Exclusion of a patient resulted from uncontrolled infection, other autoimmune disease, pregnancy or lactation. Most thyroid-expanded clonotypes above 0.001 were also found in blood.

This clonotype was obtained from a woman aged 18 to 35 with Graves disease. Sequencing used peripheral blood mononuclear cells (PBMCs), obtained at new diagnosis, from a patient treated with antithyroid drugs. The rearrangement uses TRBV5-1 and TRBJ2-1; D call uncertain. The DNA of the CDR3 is TGCGCCAGCAGCTTGGATGGGATAATGTATGAGCAGTTCTTC. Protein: CASSLDGIMYEQFF.